The 27 T cell receptor beta chains in this list originate from one sample, sequenced in a study of cytomegalovirus exposure and HLA in healthy donors. PCR employed 60 Vbeta and 13 Jbeta primers. The method was immunoSEQ multiplex PCR; TCRdb's version includes in-frame clones alone and lacks a portion of them. Of under 200,000 clones in the sample, over 75% are singletons; the top ten hold 1.5% to 2%. The specimen was PBMCs. These receptors were taken from a woman under 30 in good health and CMV-seronegative.

The CDR3 nucleotides are TGTGCCAGTAGTGAAGACCAGGACAGCAGCGGCTACACCTTC. It is translated as CASSEDQDSSGYTF. The chain employs TRBV19 and TRBJ1-2; D is perhaps TRBD1 (6 bases). Trimming removed 5 bases from V and 8 bases from J, with 18 bases in between. CDR3 length equals 14 residues. The germline CDR1 and CDR2 sequences are LNHDA and SQIVND (reference sequence).

In its sample, this clone was seen once. The gene calls are TRBV27 and TRBJ1-1; 8 bases map to TRBD1. The CDR3 is 15 amino acids. The junction had 6 bases not matched to a gene; V was cut back by 2 bases and J by 4 bases. The germline V gene encodes CDR1 MNHEY and CDR2 SMNVEV (reference sequence). This chain's CDR3 is CASSLQGARGTEAFF. CDR3 sequence (DNA): TGTGCCAGCAGTTTACAGGGGGCGCGGGGCACTGAAGCTTTCTTT.

V is TRBV28 and J is TRBJ2-3, with 11 bases lining up with TRBD1. CDR3 length equals 17 residues. Germline lookup yields CDR1 MDHEN and CDR2 SYDVKM. V lost 6 bases, J lost 7 bases, and 15 bases stayed unmatched. The CDR3 nucleotides read TGTGCCAGCAGAAAACCTGAGGGACAGGGGGATACAAATACGCAGTATTTT. Its protein is CASRKPEGQGDTNTQYF.

The sample holds a few counts of this clone. The chain is built from TRBV11-2 and TRBJ2-7; the D is unclear. Trimming removed 5 bases at V and 2 bases at J, with 4 bases between. The CDR3 has 11 residues. Germline CDR1 SGHAT, CDR2 FQNNGV. The CDR3 DNA reads TGTGCCAGCAGCCTCGCCTACGAGCAGTACTTC. Protein sequence: CASSLAYEQYF.

The chain recombines TRBV6-5 with TRBJ2-5; D ambiguous. V was shortened by 4 bases and J by 7 bases, with 10 bases between the two germline ends. CDR1 is MNHEY, CDR2 SVGAGI, per germline. The CDR3 has 12 residues. CDR3 sequence: CASSLSPGTQYF. DNA for the CDR3: TGTGCCAGCAGTTTGAGTCCGGGGACCCAGTACTTC.

The rearrangement links TRBV28 to TRBJ1-1, with a tentative D call TRBD1 (5 bases). Germline assignment: CDR1 MDHEN and CDR2 SYDVKM. Trimming took off 4 bases at V and 1 base at J, with 16 bases between the two ends. This CDR3 contains 16 residues. This chain's CDR3 is CASSSSVWGGNTEAFF. In nucleotides, the CDR3 is TGTGCCAGCAGTTCTTCAGTGTGGGGGGGGAACACTGAAGCTTTCTTT.

This clone appeared a single time. The chain has TRBV7-3 and TRBJ1-5; D is possibly TRBD1 (5 bases). From germline, CDR1 is SGHTA and CDR2 FQGTGA. The V gene lost 3 bases and the J gene lost 3 bases, with 6 bases spanning the gap. The CDR3 spans 13 residues. CDR3 sequence (DNA): TGTGCCAGCAGCTTTGGGGCCAATCAGCCCCAGCATTTT. Residues: CASSFGANQPQHF.

The V and J genes are TRBV28 and TRBJ1-1, with D uncertain. This CDR3 comprises 10 residues. Trimming pared 9 bases from V and 7 bases from J, leaving 9 bases between. Germline CDR1 MDHEN, CDR2 SYDVKM. The CDR3 reads CASGSLEAFF. CDR3 DNA: TGTGCCAGTGGGAGTCTTGAAGCTTTCTTT. Full variable domain (rest looked up from reference TRBV28 and TRBJ1-1): DVKVTQSSRYLVKRTGEKVFLECVQDMDHENMFWYRQDPGLGLRLIYFSYDVKMKEKGDIPEGYSVSREKKERFSLILESASTNQTSMYLCASGSLEAFFGQGTRLTVV.

The CDR3 sequence is CASSSTGGSYNEQFF. The CDR3 DNA follows: TGTGCCAGCAGCTCGACAGGGGGCTCCTACAATGAGCAGTTCTTC. J is TRBJ2-1 and V is TRBV11-3, with TRBD1 matching over 9 bases. CDR3 length equals 15 residues. Germline V gene lookup returns CDR1 SGHNT and CDR2 YENEEA. V lost 4 bases to trimming and J lost 0 bases; unmatched junction nucleotides: 1.

This chain connects TRBV5-1 to TRBJ1-2; no firm D call. V lost 0 bases and J 7 bases, leaving 13 bases between the germline ends. The CDR3 has 14 amino acids. Per the germline V gene, CDR1 is SGHRS and CDR2 is YFSETQ. DNA of the CDR3: TGCGCCAGCAGCTTGGAAGGTTTCGGGGTTGGCTACACCTTC. It yields the protein CASSLEGFGVGYTF.

The V gene is TRBV2, the J gene TRBJ1-3; the match to TRBD1 covers 8 bases. The trim removed 4 bases at V and 3 bases at J, leaving 2 bases unmatched. In germline, CDR1 is SNHLY, CDR2 FYNNEI. This CDR3 contains 14 residues. Here the CDR3 DNA reads TGTGCCAGCAGTGGGACAGGGAATGGAAACACCATATATTTT. Its protein is CASSGTGNGNTIYF.

V is TRBV2 and J is TRBJ1-2, with D unresolved. Germline-derived CDR1 and CDR2 are SNHLY and FYNNEI. This CDR3 contains 11 residues. V was pared by 7 bases and J by 8 bases, with 11 bases between. CDR3 loop: CASNLFRGYTF. CDR3 nucleotide sequence: TGTGCCAGCAACCTTTTCAGGGGCTACACCTTC.

The V call is TRBV4-1, the J call TRBJ1-5; no firm D call. The CDR3 loop spans 16 amino acids. Per the germline V gene, CDR1 is MGHRA and CDR2 is YSYEKL. Trimming removed 1 base at V and 0 bases at J, with 10 bases between. In DNA, the CDR3 is TGCGCCAGCAGCCAAGTCACAGCTTATAGCAATCAGCCCCAGCATTTT. Amino acids: CASSQVTAYSNQPQHF.

J is TRBJ2-7 and V is TRBV5-1; 9 nucleotides line up with TRBD2. The ends lost 5 bases at V and 2 bases at J; junction bases unmatched: 8. This CDR3 is built from 15 residues. In germline, CDR1 is SGHRS, CDR2 YFSETQ. The CDR3 coding sequence is TGCGCCAGCAGTCCGCACCTAGCGGGAACCTACGAGCAGTACTTC. Its protein is CASSPHLAGTYEQYF.

The V gene is TRBV18, the J gene TRBJ2-7; the match to TRBD2 covers 7 bases. In germline, CDR1 is KGHSH, CDR2 LQKENI. The ends lost 3 bases at V and 1 base at J; junction bases unmatched: 3. The CDR3 runs 14 residues. CDR3 residues: CASSPAAGSYEQYF. The CDR3 coding sequence is TGTGCCAGCTCACCGGCAGCGGGGTCCTACGAGCAGTACTTC.

The rearrangement links TRBV7-9 to TRBJ2-2, with D unresolved. This CDR3 spans 14 amino acids. Between the trimmed V and J ends, which lost 6 bases and 5 bases, there was a span of 13 bases. The germline CDR1 and CDR2 sequences are SEHNR and FQNEAQ (reference sequence). CDR3 amino acids: CASSAIGETGELFF. CDR3 DNA sequence: TGTGCCAGCAGTGCCATCGGAGAGACCGGGGAGCTGTTTTTT. Full variable domain (missing parts from reference TRBV7-9 and TRBJ2-2): DTGVSQNPRHKITKRGQNVTFRCDPISEHNRLYWYRQTLGQGPEFLTYFQNEAQLEKSRLLSDRFSAERPKGSFSTLEIQRTEQGDSAMYLCASSAIGETGELFFGEGSRLTVL.

The rearrangement joins TRBV2 to TRBJ2-4; D call uncertain. CDR3 size: 11 residues. Germline lookup yields CDR1 SNHLY and CDR2 FYNNEI. The V and J ends lost 5 bases and 3 bases respectively, with 2 bases between them. This CDR3 reads CASSYKNIQYF. CDR3 in DNA: TGTGCCAGCAGTTACAAAAACATTCAGTACTTC.

The rearrangement joins TRBV19 to TRBJ1-1, with D unclear. The CDR3 is 11 amino acids. Germline V gives CDR1 LNHDA, CDR2 SQIVND (reference sequence). V was shortened by 7 bases and J by 4 bases, with 7 bases between the two germline ends. The CDR3 here is CASMRVTEAFF. CDR3 DNA: TGTGCCAGTATGAGGGTCACTGAAGCTTTCTTT.

CDR3 sequence: CASSWTSWNTEAFF. CDR3 in DNA: TGTGCCAGTAGTTGGACATCTTGGAACACTGAAGCTTTCTTT. The chain combines TRBV19 with TRBJ1-1; TRBD1 might be the D (5 bases). Germline V CDR1 and CDR2: LNHDA, SQIVND (reference sequence). The CDR3 is made up of 14 amino acids. V was clipped by 5 bases and J by 1 base, with 11 bases between them.

This clone has just one count. CDR3 coding DNA: TGCGCCAGCAGCCTATACCACTCTGGGGAGGGTCAGCCCCAGCATTTT. Its protein product is CASSLYHSGEGQPQHF. This rearrangement joins TRBV4-1 to TRBJ1-5, with unresolved D. Trimming removed 4 bases at V and 6 bases at J, with 19 bases between. This CDR3 is built from 16 residues. In germline, CDR1 is MGHRA, CDR2 YSYEKL.

This clone was picked up one time. As DNA, the CDR3 is TGTGCCAGCAGCTCGCTAGCGGGAGTGGGAGATACGCAGTATTTT. This sequence encodes CASSSLAGVGDTQYF. The V call is TRBV7-9, the J call TRBJ2-3, with 10 bases matching TRBD2. CDR3 length: 15 residues. V was clipped by 4 bases and J by 5 bases; unmatched bases: 6. CDR1 SEHNR and CDR2 FQNEAQ come from the germline V gene (reference sequence).

The chain uses TRBV6-5 and TRBJ2-7; 7 nucleotides line up with TRBD1. The CDR3 is made up of 15 amino acids. J was trimmed by 3 bases and V by 5 bases; bases with no gene match: 10. Germline V lookup: CDR1 MNHEY, CDR2 SVGAGI. The CDR3 loop reads CASSVQQGTIYEQYF. In DNA, the CDR3 is TGTGCCAGCAGTGTACAACAGGGGACGATCTACGAGCAGTACTTC.

V gene TRBV6-1 combines with J gene TRBJ2-1, with D maybe TRBD1 (6 bases). V was shortened by 7 bases and J by 6 bases, with 19 bases between the two germline ends. Per the germline V gene, CDR1 is MNHNS and CDR2 is SASEGT. The CDR3 covers 15 residues. CDR3 sequence reads: CASTPRGPFFNEQFF. The CDR3 DNA sequence: TGTGCCAGCACCCCCAGGGGACCCTTCTTCAATGAGCAGTTCTTC.

The V gene is TRBV19, the J gene TRBJ2-7; D possibly corresponds to TRBD2 (6 bases). CDR1 is LNHDA and CDR2 is SQIVND in the germline V gene (reference sequence). V lost 9 bases to trimming and J lost 2 bases, with 20 bases between them. CDR3 size: 15 residues. CDR3 amino acids: CASQDGGTATYEQYF. DNA for the CDR3: TGTGCCAGCCAAGATGGGGGGACGGCTACCTACGAGCAGTACTTC.

The chain carries TRBV6-6 and TRBJ1-2, with unresolved D. V lost 0 bases and J 4 bases, leaving 6 bases between the germline ends. CDR1 and CDR2 from the germline V gene are MNHNY and SVGAGI (reference sequence). There are 13 residues in the CDR3. This CDR3 is CASSYSGVYGYTF. The CDR3 DNA follows: TGTGCCAGCAGTTACTCGGGAGTCTATGGCTACACCTTC.

This clone was found once. This chain uses TRBV7-9 with TRBJ2-3, with D perhaps matching TRBD1 (8 bases). This CDR3 is 16 amino acids long. CDR1 is SEHNR, CDR2 FQNEAQ, per germline (reference sequence). Trimming left V 1 base short and J 3 bases short, with 14 bases between. The CDR3 region is CASSLVTGGGTDTQYF. The CDR3, as DNA: TGTGCCAGCAGCTTAGTAACAGGGGGAGGGACAGATACGCAGTATTTT.

The chain combines TRBV19 with TRBJ2-7, with 7 bases matching TRBD2. The CDR3 consists of 13 residues. CDR1 LNHDA and CDR2 SQIVND come from the germline V gene (reference sequence). With 4 bases clipped from V and 5 bases from J, the junction kept 5 bases outside the gene matches. The CDR3 loop is CASSNKGLNEQYF. CDR3 bases: TGTGCCAGTAGTAACAAGGGACTAAACGAGCAGTACTTC.